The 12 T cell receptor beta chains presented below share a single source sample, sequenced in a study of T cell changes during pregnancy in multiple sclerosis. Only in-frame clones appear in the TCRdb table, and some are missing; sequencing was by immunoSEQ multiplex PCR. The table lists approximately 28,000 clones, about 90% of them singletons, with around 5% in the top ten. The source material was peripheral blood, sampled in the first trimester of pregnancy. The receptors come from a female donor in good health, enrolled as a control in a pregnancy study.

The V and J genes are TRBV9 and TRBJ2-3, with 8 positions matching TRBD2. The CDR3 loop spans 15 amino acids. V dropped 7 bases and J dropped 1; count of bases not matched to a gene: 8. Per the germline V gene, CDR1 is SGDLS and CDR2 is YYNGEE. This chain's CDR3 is CASGQEGLGTDTQYF. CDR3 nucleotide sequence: TGTGCCAGCGGGCAAGAGGGACTAGGCACAGATACGCAGTATTTT.

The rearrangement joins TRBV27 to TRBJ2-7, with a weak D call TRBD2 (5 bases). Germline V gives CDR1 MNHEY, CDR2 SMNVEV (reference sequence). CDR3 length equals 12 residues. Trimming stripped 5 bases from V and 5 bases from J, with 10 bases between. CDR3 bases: TGTGCCAGCAGTGGGAGCGAGAACGAGCAGTACTTC. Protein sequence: CASSGSENEQYF.

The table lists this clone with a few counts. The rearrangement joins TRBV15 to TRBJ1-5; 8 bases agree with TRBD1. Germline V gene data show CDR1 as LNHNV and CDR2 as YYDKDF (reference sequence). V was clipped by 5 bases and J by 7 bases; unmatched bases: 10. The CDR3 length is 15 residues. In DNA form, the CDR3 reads TGTGCCACCAGCCTTCGACAGGGGTTGAACCAGCCCCAGCATTTT. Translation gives CATSLRQGLNQPQHF.

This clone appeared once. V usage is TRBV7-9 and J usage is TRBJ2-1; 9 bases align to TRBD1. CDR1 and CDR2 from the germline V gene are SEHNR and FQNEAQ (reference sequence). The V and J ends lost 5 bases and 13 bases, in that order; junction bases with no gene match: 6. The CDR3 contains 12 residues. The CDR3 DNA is TGTGCCAGCAGCATTACAGGGGGCGTCCAGTTCTTC. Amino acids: CASSITGGVQFF.

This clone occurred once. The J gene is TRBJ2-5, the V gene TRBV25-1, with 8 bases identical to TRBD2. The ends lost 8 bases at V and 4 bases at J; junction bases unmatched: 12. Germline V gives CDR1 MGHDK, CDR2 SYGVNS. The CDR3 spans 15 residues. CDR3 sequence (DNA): TGTGCCAGCGTCCCCCCGGGGGGGAGCGGAGAGACCCAGTACTTC. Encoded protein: CASVPPGGSGETQYF.

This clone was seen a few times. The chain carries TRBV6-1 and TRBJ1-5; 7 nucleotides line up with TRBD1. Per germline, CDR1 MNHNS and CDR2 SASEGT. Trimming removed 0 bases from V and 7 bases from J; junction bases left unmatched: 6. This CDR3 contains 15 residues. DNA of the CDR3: TGTGCCAGCAGTGAAGCGGGGACAGCCTCGCAGCCCCAGCATTTT. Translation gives CASSEAGTASQPQHF.

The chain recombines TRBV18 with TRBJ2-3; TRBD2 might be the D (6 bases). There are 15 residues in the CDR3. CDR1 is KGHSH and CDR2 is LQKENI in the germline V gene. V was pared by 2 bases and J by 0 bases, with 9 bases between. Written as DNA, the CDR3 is TGTGCCAGCTCACCATCGGGGGTTAGCACAGATACGCAGTATTTT. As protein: CASSPSGVSTDTQYF.

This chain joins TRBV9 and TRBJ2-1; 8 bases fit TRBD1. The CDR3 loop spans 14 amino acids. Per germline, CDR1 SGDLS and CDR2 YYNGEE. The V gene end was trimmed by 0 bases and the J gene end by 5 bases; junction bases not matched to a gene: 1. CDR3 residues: CASSVATGDNEQFF. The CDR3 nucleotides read TGTGCCAGCAGCGTAGCGACAGGGGACAATGAGCAGTTCTTC. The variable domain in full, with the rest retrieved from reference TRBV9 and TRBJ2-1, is DSGVTQTPKHLITATGQRVTLRCSPRSGDLSVYWYQQSLDQGLQFLIQYYNGEERAKGNILERFSAQQFPDLHSELNLSSLELGDSALYFCASSVATGDNEQFFGPGTRLTVL.

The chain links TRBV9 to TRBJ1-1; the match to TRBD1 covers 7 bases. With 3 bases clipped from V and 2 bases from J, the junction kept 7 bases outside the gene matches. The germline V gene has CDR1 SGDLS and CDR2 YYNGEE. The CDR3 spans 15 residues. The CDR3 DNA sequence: TGTGCCAGCAGCGCGCAGCAGGGGGGCAACACTGAAGCTTTCTTT. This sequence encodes CASSAQQGGNTEAFF.

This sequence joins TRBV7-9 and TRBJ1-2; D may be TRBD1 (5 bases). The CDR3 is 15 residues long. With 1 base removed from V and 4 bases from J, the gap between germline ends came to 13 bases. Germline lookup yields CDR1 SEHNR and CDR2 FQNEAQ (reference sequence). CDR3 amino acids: CASSLEAGYLYGYTF. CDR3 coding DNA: TGTGCCAGCAGCTTAGAGGCAGGGTACCTCTATGGCTACACCTTC.

As DNA, the CDR3 is TGTGCCAGCAGTTACGGCGGGGCGGGGGAGACCCAGTACTTC. This translates into CASSYGGAGETQYF. The gene calls are TRBV6-5 and TRBJ2-5, with D perhaps TRBD2 (6 bases). V gave up 2 bases and J gave up 5 bases, with 12 bases separating them. The CDR3 loop spans 14 amino acids. CDR1 MNHEY and CDR2 SVGAGI come from the germline V gene.

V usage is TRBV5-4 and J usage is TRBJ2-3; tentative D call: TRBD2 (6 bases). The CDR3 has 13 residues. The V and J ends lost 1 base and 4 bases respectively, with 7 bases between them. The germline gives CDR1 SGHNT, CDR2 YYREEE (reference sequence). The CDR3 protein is CASSLPGADTQYF. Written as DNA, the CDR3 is TGTGCCAGCAGCTTGCCGGGGGCAGATACGCAGTATTTT.